This TCR beta chain was recovered during a study of cytomegalovirus exposure and HLA in healthy donors. On the study more broadly: Early released data had about 85 million unique TCRs, all coming from HLA-typed donors.

Broader study findings: Analysis performed later showed TCR beta chains linked to HLA being more clonally expanded than equally common others. The majority of CMV-associated TCR beta chains were reported as apparently HLA-restricted in a later analysis. In an earlier analysis, productive rearrangement rates for most beta V segments clustered near 87% or 30%.

The PCR had 60 Vbeta and 13 Jbeta primers. Libraries were prepared by immunoSEQ multiplex PCR; TCRdb keeps only in-frame clonotypes and omits some of them. The sample carries more than 65,000 clones, roughly three quarters recorded once. A word on this clone: Its antigen is not known.

This sequence was found in a man aged 35 to 55 in good health and CMV-seronegative. Material: PBMCs.

CDR3 nucleotide sequence: TGTGCCAGCAGCTGGGGGGGTTATACTGAAGCTTTCTTT. Translation gives CASSWGGYTEAFF. The J gene is TRBJ1-1, the V gene TRBV11-2; a weak D match, TRBD1 (5 bases). Trimming left V 4 bases short and J 5 bases short, with 11 bases between. This CDR3 is 13 amino acids long. CDR1 and CDR2 from the germline V gene are SGHAT and FQNNGV.